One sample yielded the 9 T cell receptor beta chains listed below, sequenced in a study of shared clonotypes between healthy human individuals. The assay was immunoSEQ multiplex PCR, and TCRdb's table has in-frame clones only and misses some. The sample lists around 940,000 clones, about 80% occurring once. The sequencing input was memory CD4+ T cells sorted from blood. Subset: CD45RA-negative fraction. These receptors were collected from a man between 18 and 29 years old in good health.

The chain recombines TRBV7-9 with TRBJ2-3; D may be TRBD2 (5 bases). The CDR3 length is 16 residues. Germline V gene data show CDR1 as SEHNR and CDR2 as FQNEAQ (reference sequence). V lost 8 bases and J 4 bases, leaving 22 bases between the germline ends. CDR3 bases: TGTGCCAGCGCTAGACCACGACCAAACGGGGCAGATACGCAGTATTTT. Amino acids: CASARPRPNGADTQYF.

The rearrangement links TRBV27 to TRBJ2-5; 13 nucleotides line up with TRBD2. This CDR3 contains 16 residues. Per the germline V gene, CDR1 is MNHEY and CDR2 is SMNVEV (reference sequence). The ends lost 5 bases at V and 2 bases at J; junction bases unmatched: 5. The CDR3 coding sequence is TGTGCCAGCAGTCCTGGACTAGCGGGGGTTCAAGAGACCCAGTACTTC. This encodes CASSPGLAGVQETQYF.

The CDR3 region has the DNA TGTGCCAGCAGCTCGTCTAGCGGGGGTGAGACCCAGTACTTC. This translates into CASSSSSGGETQYF. The gene calls are TRBV5-6 and TRBJ2-5, with 10 nucleotides matching TRBD2. CDR3 length: 14 residues. V lost 3 bases, J lost 5 bases, and 4 bases stayed unmatched. Germline values: CDR1 SGHDT, CDR2 YYEEEE.

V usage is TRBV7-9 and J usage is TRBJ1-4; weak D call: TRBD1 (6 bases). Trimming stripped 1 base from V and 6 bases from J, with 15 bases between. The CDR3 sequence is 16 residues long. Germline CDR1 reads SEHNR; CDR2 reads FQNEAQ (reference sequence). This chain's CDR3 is CASSLDQQGFYEKLFF. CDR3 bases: TGTGCCAGCAGCTTAGACCAACAGGGATTTTATGAAAAACTGTTTTTT.

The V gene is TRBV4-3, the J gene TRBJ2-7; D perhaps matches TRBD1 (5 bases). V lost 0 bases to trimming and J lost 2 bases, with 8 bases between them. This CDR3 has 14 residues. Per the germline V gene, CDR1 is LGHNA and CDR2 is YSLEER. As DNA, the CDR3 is TGCGCCAGCAGCCAAGACAGGGCGACCTACGAGCAGTACTTC. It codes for CASSQDRATYEQYF.

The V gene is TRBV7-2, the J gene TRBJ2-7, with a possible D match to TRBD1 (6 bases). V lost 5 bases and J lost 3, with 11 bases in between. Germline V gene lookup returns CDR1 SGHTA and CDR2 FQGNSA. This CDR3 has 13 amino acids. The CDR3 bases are TGTGCCAGCAGCCCAGGACAGCGCTACGAGCAGTACTTC. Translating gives CASSPGQRYEQYF.

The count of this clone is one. CDR3 nucleotides: TGCGCCAGCAGCCTGGGATCGGGGGGCAATCAGCCCCAGCATTTT. It codes for CASSLGSGGNQPQHF. V and J are TRBV4-1 and TRBJ1-5; D may be TRBD1 (5 bases). V gave up 4 bases and J gave up 2 bases, with 12 bases separating them. Germline V gene sequence: CDR1 MGHRA, CDR2 YSYEKL. This CDR3 comprises 15 residues.

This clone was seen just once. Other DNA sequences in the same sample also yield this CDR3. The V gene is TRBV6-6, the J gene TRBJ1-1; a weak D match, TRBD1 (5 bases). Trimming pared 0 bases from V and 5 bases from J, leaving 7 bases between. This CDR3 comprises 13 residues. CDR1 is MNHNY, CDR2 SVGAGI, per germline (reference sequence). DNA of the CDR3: TGTGCCAGCAGTTACTCGGGGGAGACTGAAGCTTTCTTT. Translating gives CASSYSGETEAFF.

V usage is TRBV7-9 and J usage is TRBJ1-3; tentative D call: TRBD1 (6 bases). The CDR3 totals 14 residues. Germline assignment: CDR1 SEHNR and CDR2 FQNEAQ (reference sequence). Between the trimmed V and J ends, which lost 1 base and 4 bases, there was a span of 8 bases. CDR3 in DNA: TGTGCCAGCAGCTTAGGACAGGTGGGAAACACCATATATTTT. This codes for CASSLGQVGNTIYF.